Ten or more counts support the clone carrying this TCR beta chain. No antigen is known for it. These data are taken from a study of early T cells in non-severe SARS-CoV-2 infection. Study-level information: Sequencing used unsorted whole-blood bulk RNA, so chains lack pairing. Findings and limits, study-wide: Matching with VDJdb favored anti-spike CD8 responses (missing private and CD4 specificities).

TCRdb redid the calling of the 5' RACE reads with MiXCR, one entry per CDR3 protein. The repertoire holds 90,000 to 100,000 distinct CDR3 sequences, with approximately 13% as singletons. The V gene's germline CDR1 is MDHEN and CDR2 SYDVKM. V was trimmed by 7 bases and J by 4 bases, leaving 8 bases between them. The CDR3 totals 13 residues. The sequenced material came from whole blood. The receptor comes from an adult who was a healthcare worker with PCR-confirmed SARS-CoV-2 infection or an uninfected control (not recorded which). The chain links TRBV28 to TRBJ1-6, with TRBD1 as a possible D gene (5 bases). CDR3 region: CASIGGYNSPLHF. The DNA for the CDR3 is TGTGCCAGCATCGGGGGGTATAATTCACCCCTCCACTTT.